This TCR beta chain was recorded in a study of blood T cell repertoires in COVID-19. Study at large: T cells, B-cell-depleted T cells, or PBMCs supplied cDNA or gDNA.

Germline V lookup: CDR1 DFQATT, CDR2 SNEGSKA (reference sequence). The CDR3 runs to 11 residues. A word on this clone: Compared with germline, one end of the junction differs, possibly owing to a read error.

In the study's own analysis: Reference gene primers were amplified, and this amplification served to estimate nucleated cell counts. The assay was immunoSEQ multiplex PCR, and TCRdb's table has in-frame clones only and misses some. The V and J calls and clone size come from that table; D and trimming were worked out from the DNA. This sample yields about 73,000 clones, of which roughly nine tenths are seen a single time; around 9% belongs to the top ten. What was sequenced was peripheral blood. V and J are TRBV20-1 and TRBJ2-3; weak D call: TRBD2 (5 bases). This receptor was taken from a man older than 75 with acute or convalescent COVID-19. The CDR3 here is CSARGFGSDLF. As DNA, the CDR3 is TGCAGTGCTAGAGGTTTTGGGAGCGACCTTTTT.